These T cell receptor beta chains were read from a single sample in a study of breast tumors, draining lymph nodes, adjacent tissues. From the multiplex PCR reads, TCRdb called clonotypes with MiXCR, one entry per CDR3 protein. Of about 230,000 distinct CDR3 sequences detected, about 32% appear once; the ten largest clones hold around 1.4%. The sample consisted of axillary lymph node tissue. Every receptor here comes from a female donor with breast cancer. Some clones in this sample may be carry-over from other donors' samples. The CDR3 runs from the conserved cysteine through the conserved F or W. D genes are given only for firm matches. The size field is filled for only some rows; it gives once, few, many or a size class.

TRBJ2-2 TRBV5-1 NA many CASSLGTTNTGELFF TGCGCCAGCAGCTTGGGGACAACAAACACCGGGGAGCTGTTTTTT
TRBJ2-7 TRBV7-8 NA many CASSLVQDISYEQYF TGTGCCAGCAGCTTAGTACAGGACATCTCCTACGAGCAGTACTTC
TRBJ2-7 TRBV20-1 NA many CSARVSTGHYEQYF TGCAGTGCTAGAGTTTCTACAGGTCACTACGAGCAGTACTTC
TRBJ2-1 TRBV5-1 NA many CASSLVYVGGGDEQFF TGCGCCAGCAGCTTGGTATATGTCGGCGGTGGGGATGAGCAGTTCTTC
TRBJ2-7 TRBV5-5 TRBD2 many CASSLNSGAYEQYF TGTGCCAGCAGCCTTAACAGCGGGGCATACGAGCAGTACTTC
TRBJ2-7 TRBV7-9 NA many CASSLGGGHEQYF TGTGCCAGCAGCTTGGGGGGGGGGCACGAGCAGTACTTC
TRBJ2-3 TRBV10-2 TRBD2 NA CASSAWGLARTSTDTQYF TGCGCCAGCAGTGCCTGGGGACTAGCGCGAACTAGCACAGATACGCAGTATTTT
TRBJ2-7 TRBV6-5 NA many CASREQWGRQYF TGTGCCAGCAGGGAGCAGTGGGGAAGGCAGTACTTC
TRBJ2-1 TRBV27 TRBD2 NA CASSHYGTSGSGHEQFF TGTGCCAGCAGCCATTACGGGACTAGCGGGAGTGGGCATGAGCAGTTCTTC
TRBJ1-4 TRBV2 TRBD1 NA CARDTGGGEKLFF TGTGCTAGAGATACAGGGGGTGGTGAAAAACTGTTTTTT
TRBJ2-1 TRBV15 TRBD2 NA CATREGLARYNEQFF TGTGCCACCAGAGAGGGACTAGCGCGCTACAATGAGCAGTTCTTC
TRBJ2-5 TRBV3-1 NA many CASSQGTAGQETQYF TGTGCCAGCAGCCAAGGTACGGCAGGACAAGAGACCCAGTACTTC
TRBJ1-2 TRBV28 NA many CASSVPGQPRANYGYTF TGTGCCAGCAGCGTCCCTGGACAGCCTAGAGCTAACTATGGCTACACCTTC
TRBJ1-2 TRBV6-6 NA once CASSGQNGYTF TGTGCCAGCAGTGGGCAGAATGGCTACACCTTC
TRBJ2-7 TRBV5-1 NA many CASSLAGRDYEQYF TGCGCCAGCAGCTTGGCAGGGAGAGACTACGAGCAGTACTTC
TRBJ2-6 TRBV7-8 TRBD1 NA CASSDRTGTGTWANVLTF TGTGCCAGCAGCGATAGAACCGGGACAGGGACGTGGGCCAACGTCCTGACTTTC
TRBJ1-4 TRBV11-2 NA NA CASSPSGTFGEKLFF TGTGCCAGTAGCCCGTCGGGGACGTTCGGTGAAAAACTGTTTTTT
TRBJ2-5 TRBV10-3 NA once CAICASSFPTGRETQYF NA
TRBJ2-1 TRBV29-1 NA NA CSLERQVGYNEQFF TGCAGCCTAGAGAGACAGGTAGGCTACAATGAGCAGTTCTTC
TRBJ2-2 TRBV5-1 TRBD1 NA CASSLAPGGPGELFF TGCGCCAGCAGCTTGGCCCCAGGGGGTCCCGGGGAGCTGTTTTTT
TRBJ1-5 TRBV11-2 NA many CASSLVEKKARYLSQHF TGTGCCAGCAGCTTAGTGGAAAAAAAGGCTCGTTACCTCTCCCAGCATTTT
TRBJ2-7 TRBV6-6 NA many CASSPGGLLVF TGTGCCAGCAGTCCCGGGGGTCTTTTGGTGTTC
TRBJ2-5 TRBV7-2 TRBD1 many CASSPTSTGVETQYF TGTGCCAGCAGCCCCACCTCGACAGGGGTAGAGACCCAGTACTTC
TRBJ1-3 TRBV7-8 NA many CASSSGLASGNTIYF TGTGCCAGCAGCTCCGGACTGGCCTCTGGAAACACCATATATTTT
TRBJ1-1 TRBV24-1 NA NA CATMSSMNTEAFF TGTGCCACTATGTCCAGTATGAACACTGAAGCTTTCTTT
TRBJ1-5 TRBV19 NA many CASLAGYSNQPQHF TGTGCCAGCCTAGCCGGATATAGCAATCAGCCCCAGCATTTT
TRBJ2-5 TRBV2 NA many CASRAPLPGQETQYF TGTGCCAGCAGAGCCCCCCTTCCGGGGCAAGAGACCCAGTACTTC
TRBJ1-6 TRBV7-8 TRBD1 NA CASSDRASPLHF TGTGCCAGCAGCGACAGGGCTTCACCCCTCCACTTT
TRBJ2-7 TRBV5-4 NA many CASSFAGAYEQYF TGTGCCAGCAGTTTTGCTGGGGCCTACGAGCAGTACTTC
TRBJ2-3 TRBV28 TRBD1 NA CASSLMTGFTDTQYF TGTGCCAGCAGTTTAATGACAGGGTTCACAGATACGCAGTATTTT
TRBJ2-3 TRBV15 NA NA CATSRVGVDTQYF TGTGCCACCAGCAGAGTCGGGGTAGATACGCAGTATTTT
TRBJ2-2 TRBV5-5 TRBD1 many CASSPIETGAGELFF TGTGCCAGCAGCCCCATCGAAACAGGGGCCGGGGAGCTGTTTTTT
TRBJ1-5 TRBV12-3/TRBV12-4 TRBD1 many CASSEGQAFNQPQHF TGTGCCAGCAGCGAGGGACAGGCTTTCAATCAGCCCCAGCATTTT
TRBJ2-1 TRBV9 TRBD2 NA CASSQSSGLSSYNEQFF TGTGCCAGCTCACAGTCTAGCGGTCTAAGCTCCTACAATGAGCAGTTCTTC
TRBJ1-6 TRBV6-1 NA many CASSESYQPKSSPLHF TGTGCCAGCAGTGAAAGTTACCAGCCCAAATCTTCACCCCTCCACTTT
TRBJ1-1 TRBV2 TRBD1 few CASNTGGFTEAFF TGTGCCAGCAACACAGGGGGTTTCACTGAAGCTTTCTTT
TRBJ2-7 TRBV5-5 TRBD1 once CASSLGDRGQYEQYF TGTGCCAGCAGCTTGGGAGACAGGGGGCAATACGAGCAGTACTTC
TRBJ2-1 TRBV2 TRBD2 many CASSEGTRLRSDEQFF TGTGCCAGCAGTGAGGGGACTAGACTCCGGAGCGATGAGCAGTTCTTC
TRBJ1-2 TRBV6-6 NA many CASSHEPDWGYTF TGTGCCAGCAGTCACGAACCCGACTGGGGCTACACCTTC
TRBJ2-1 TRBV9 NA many CASSASTGITYNEQFF TGTGCCAGCAGCGCCTCCACCGGGATTACCTACAATGAGCAGTTCTTC
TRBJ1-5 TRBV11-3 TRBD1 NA CASSLEGQGQPQHF TGTGCCAGCAGCTTAGAGGGACAGGGTCAGCCCCAGCATTTT
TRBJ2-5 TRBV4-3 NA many CASSQQFGLPGGETQYF TGCGCCAGCAGCCAGCAGTTTGGCTTACCAGGAGGAGAGACCCAGTACTTC
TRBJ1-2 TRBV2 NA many CASMITINYGYTF TGTGCCAGCATGATTACTATTAACTATGGCTACACCTTC
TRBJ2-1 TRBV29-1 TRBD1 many CSVADRVNEQFF TGCAGCGTGGCTGACAGGGTCAATGAGCAGTTCTTC
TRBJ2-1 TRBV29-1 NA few CSVEIRVGEQFF TGCAGCGTTGAAATCAGGGTTGGTGAGCAGTTCTTC
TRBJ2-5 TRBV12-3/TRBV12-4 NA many CASRQTGSETQYF TGTGCCAGCAGGCAAACCGGGTCGGAGACCCAGTACTTC
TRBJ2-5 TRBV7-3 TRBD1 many CASSLNVRGKQETQYF TGTGCCAGCAGCTTAAATGTCAGGGGGAAACAAGAGACCCAGTACTTC
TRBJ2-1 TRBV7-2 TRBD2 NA CASSAPGTSGYNEQFF TGTGCCAGCAGCGCCCCCGGGACTAGCGGCTACAATGAGCAGTTCTTC
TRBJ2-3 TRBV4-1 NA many CASSQERVAGDTQYF TGCGCCAGCAGCCAAGAAAGGGTAGCTGGAGATACGCAGTATTTT
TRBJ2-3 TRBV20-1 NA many CSATDTGLDTQYF TGCAGTGCTACGGATACAGGGTTAGATACGCAGTATTTT
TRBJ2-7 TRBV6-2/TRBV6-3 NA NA CASSLTQGRHEQYF TGTGCCAGCAGTTTAACGCAGGGGCGGCACGAGCAGTACTTC
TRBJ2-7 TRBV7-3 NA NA CASSFYICSARGPSSGIFEQYF NA
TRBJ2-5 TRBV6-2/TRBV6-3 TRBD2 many CASRSTGLAVVQETQYF TGTGCCAGCCGTAGCACGGGACTAGCGGTGGTCCAAGAGACCCAGTACTTC
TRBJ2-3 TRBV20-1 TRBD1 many CSARQGGTDTQYF TGCAGTGCTCGTCAGGGGGGCACAGATACGCAGTATTTT
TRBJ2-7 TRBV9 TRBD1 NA CASSLGLGQGYYEQYF TGTGCCAGCAGCCTCGGCTTGGGACAGGGATACTACGAGCAGTACTTC
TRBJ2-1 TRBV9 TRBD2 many CASSPWGGTYNEQFF TGTGCCAGCAGCCCTTGGGGGGGAACCTACAATGAGCAGTTCTTC
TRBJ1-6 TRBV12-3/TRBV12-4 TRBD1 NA CASRCGQGGLYNSPLHF TGTGCCAGCAGGTGCGGACAGGGAGGGCTCTATAATTCACCCCTCCACTTT
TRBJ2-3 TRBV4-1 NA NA CASTPGGRGGGVDTQYF TGCGCCAGCACACCTGGAGGGCGGGGTGGTGGGGTGGATACGCAGTATTTT
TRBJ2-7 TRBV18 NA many CASSPSRTFYEQYF TGTGCCAGCTCACCAAGCAGGACCTTCTACGAGCAGTACTTC
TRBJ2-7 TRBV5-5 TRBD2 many CASSSLPASGFSYEQYF TGTGCCAGCAGCTCGTTACCAGCTAGCGGGTTCTCCTACGAGCAGTACTTC